This passage covers 4 T cell receptor beta chains from one sample sequenced in a study of blood T cell repertoires in COVID-19 (dated by TCRdb to 2018 to 2020). The library was produced with the immunoSEQ multiplex PCR assay. TCRdb stores this immuneACCESS table with in-frame sequences only. Part of the clones is absent; in the studies checked, under half of the shortfall reflects unresolved V genes, and no reason is known for the rest. The sample table shows approximately 120,000 clones, and around 85% are seen once. Together, the top ten hold approximately 20% of the sample. Sequencing was performed on peripheral blood. These receptors were collected from a woman aged 50 to 60 who had recovered from COVID-19.

The J gene is TRBJ2-1, the V gene TRBV30; 8 nucleotides match TRBD2. Unmatched junction bases numbered 11, after V lost 2 bases and J lost 5 bases. The CDR3 has 16 residues. CDR1 and CDR2 from the germline V gene are GTSNPN and SVGIG (reference sequence). CDR3 bases: TGTGCCTGGAGTTTCTCCGGGACTAGACCTAACAATGAGCAGTTCTTC. Protein sequence: CAWSFSGTRPNNEQFF.

In this sample, this clone turned up once. The chain links TRBV7-3 to TRBJ2-7, with 7 bases aligning to TRBD1. Germline V gives CDR1 SGHTA, CDR2 FQGTGA. This CDR3 has 15 residues. V was pared by 5 bases and J by 0 bases, with 7 bases of the junction left unmatched. The CDR3: CASSPHPGGSYEQYF. The CDR3, as DNA: TGTGCCAGCAGCCCGCATCCAGGGGGCTCCTACGAGCAGTACTTC. Supplemented by reference TRBV7-3 and TRBJ2-7, the full variable domain reads GAGVSQTPSNKVTEKGKYVELRCDPISGHTALYWYRQSLGQGPEFLIYFQGTGAADDSGLPNDRFFAVRPEGSVSTLKIQRTERGDSAVYLCASSPHPGGSYEQYFGPGTRLTVT.

The CDR3 DNA is TGTGCCAGCTCGCCCACTAGCGGGGTATACAATGAGCAGTTCTTC. Its translation is CASSPTSGVYNEQFF. The gene calls are TRBV18 and TRBJ2-1; TRBD2 matches at 10 bases. Germline CDR1 reads KGHSH; CDR2 reads LQKENI. V dropped 6 bases and J dropped 4; count of bases not matched to a gene: 6. CDR3 length equals 15 residues.

This sequence joins TRBV2 and TRBJ1-1, with D unresolved. The CDR3 length is 14 residues. CDR1 and CDR2 from the germline V gene are SNHLY and FYNNEI. V was shortened by 6 bases and J by 6 bases, with 17 bases between the two germline ends. The chain's CDR3 is CASSLRRGSAEAFF. The CDR3 nucleotides read TGTGCCAGCAGCCTGAGGCGGGGTTCGGCTGAAGCTTTCTTT. The entire variable domain, with the rest obtained from reference TRBV2 and TRBJ1-1, is as follows: EPEVTQTPSHQVTQMGQEVILRCVPISNHLYFYWYRQILGQKVEFLVSFYNNEISEKSEIFDDQFSVERPDGSNFTLKIRSTKLEDSAMYFCASSLRRGSAEAFFGQGTRLTVV.